This T cell receptor (beta chain) was retrieved from a study of shared clonotypes between healthy human individuals. Overall study findings and caveats: Shared clonotypes across all four donors exceeded non-shared ones in generation probability.

Remarks on this clone: Antigen specificity is unknown.

Assay used: immunoSEQ multiplex PCR; TCRdb lists only in-frame clones, some missing. The sample lists 2,100,000 or so clones; 95% were seen once. This CDR3 is built from 15 residues. The trim removed 4 bases at V and 3 bases at J, leaving 8 bases unmatched. From germline, CDR1 is SGHNT and CDR2 YYREEE (reference sequence). Sequenced: naive CD4+ T cells sorted from blood. Subset indicated: CD45RA+ positively selected. The chain links TRBV5-4 to TRBJ2-3; TRBD2 agrees at 7 bases. This receptor was taken from a man aged 18-30 years in good health. CDR3 DNA: TGTGCCAGCAGCACACATAGCGGGCCGACAGATACGCAGTATTTT. Its protein product is CASSTHSGPTDTQYF.